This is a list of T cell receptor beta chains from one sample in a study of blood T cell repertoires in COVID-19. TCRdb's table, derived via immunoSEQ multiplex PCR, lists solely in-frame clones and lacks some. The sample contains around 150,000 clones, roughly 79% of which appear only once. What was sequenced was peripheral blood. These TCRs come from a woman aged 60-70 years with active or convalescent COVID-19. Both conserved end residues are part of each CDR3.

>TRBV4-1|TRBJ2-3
CASSQETSVDTDTQYF
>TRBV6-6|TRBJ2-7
CASSFGVAGDEQYF
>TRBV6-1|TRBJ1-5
CASSELRRNNQPQHF
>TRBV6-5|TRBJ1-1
CASSYRTGDNTEAFF
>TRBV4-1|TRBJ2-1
CASSQVTGTYNEQFF
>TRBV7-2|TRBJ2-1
CASSLTRMVGYNEQFF
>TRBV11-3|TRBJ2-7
CASIALEQYF
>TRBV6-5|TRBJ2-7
CATAGLGEQYF
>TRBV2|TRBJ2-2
CASSGQGGNTGELFF
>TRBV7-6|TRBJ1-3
CASRPNRAVEANTIYF
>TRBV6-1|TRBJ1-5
CASSEGTGFNQPQHF
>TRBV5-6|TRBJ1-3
CASSLDRTGVVVGNTIYF